These 28 T cell receptor beta chains were all obtained from the same sample, sequenced in a study of shared clonotypes between healthy human individuals. Sequenced by immunoSEQ multiplex PCR; TCRdb stores in-frame clones only, minus some. The table includes 2.5 million or so clones, 85% to 95% detected once. Source material: naive CD4+ T cells sorted from blood. Indicated subset: CD45RA+ positively selected. These receptors originate from a man between 18 and 29 years old in good health.

This clone was detected only once. The genes are TRBV13 and TRBJ2-1; 8 bases fit TRBD1. Germline-derived CDR1 and CDR2 are PRHDT and FYEKMQ (reference sequence). There are 15 residues in the CDR3. J lost 6 bases, V lost 4 bases, and 8 bases had no gene match. This chain's CDR3 is CASSYADRGGNEQFF. The CDR3 nucleotides are TGTGCCAGCAGCTACGCCGACAGGGGTGGCAATGAGCAGTTCTTC. Complete variable domain (other parts from reference TRBV13 and TRBJ2-1): AAGVIQSPRHLIKEKRETATLKCYPIPRHDTVYWYQQGPGQDPQFLISFYEKMQSDKGSIPDRFSAQQFSDYHSELNMSSLELGDSALYFCASSYADRGGNEQFFGPGTRLTVL.

The chain recombines TRBV2 with TRBJ1-1, with D maybe TRBD1 (5 bases). The CDR3 runs to 13 residues. V dropped 8 bases and J dropped 3 bases, with 13 bases sitting between them. The V gene's germline CDR1 is SNHLY and CDR2 FYNNEI. CDR3 in DNA: TGTGCCAGCCAAGCAGGGCCTTACACTGAAGCTTTCTTT. It is translated as CASQAGPYTEAFF.

The gene calls are TRBV5-4 and TRBJ1-6, with D unresolved. In germline, CDR1 is SGHNT, CDR2 YYREEE (reference sequence). V lost 3 bases and J 9 bases, leaving 13 bases between the germline ends. CDR3 length: 14 residues. CDR3 protein: CASSSRGAGSPLHF. The CDR3 coding sequence is TGTGCCAGCAGCTCACGGGGAGCCGGTTCACCCCTCCACTTT.

This sequence joins TRBV5-1 and TRBJ2-1; 7 bases map to TRBD2. Unmatched junction bases numbered 4, after V lost 0 bases and J lost 4 bases. This CDR3 is 15 amino acids long. Germline lookup yields CDR1 SGHRS and CDR2 YFSETQ. The CDR3 region is CASSLASGPYNEQFF. The CDR3 bases are TGCGCCAGCAGCTTGGCTAGCGGACCTTACAATGAGCAGTTCTTC.

The rearrangement uses TRBV6-5 and TRBJ1-1; weak D call: TRBD1 (5 bases). V lost 3 bases and J 1 base, leaving 9 bases between the germline ends. The CDR3 contains 14 residues. In germline, CDR1 is MNHEY, CDR2 SVGAGI. The chain's CDR3 is CASSYGAANTEAFF. The DNA for the CDR3 is TGTGCCAGCAGTTATGGGGCAGCGAACACTGAAGCTTTCTTT.

The chain joins TRBV11-3 to TRBJ2-2; 8 nucleotides line up with TRBD1. Germline V CDR1 and CDR2: SGHNT, YENEEA. The V segment lost 1 base and the J segment 5 bases; nucleotides outside the gene matches: 9. CDR3 length equals 17 residues. Here the CDR3 reads CASSLGSQGAGTGELFF. The CDR3 bases are TGTGCCAGCAGCTTAGGGTCTCAGGGGGCCGGAACCGGGGAGCTGTTTTTT.

Note on this clone: Other DNA sequences in the same sample also yield this CDR3. J is TRBJ1-1 and V is TRBV19; D ambiguous. V was clipped by 3 bases and J by 0 bases, with 8 bases between them. CDR1 LNHDA and CDR2 SQIVND come from the germline V gene (reference sequence). The CDR3 is 14 residues long. Written as DNA, the CDR3 is TGTGCCAGTAGTATTTCAGGTATGAACACTGAAGCTTTCTTT. It encodes CASSISGMNTEAFF.

Details on this clone: This same CDR3 is encoded by further DNA sequences in the sample. CDR3 residues: CASSPRTETYEQYF. CDR3 DNA sequence: TGTGCCAGCTCACCGAGGACAGAAACCTACGAGCAGTACTTC. The chain has TRBV18 and TRBJ2-7, with D perhaps matching TRBD1 (6 bases). V lost 3 bases, J lost 2 bases, and 11 bases lay in between. The germline CDR1 and CDR2 sequences are KGHSH and LQKENI. This CDR3 is 14 amino acids long.

The chain joins TRBV27 to TRBJ1-3; D might be TRBD1 (6 bases). The CDR3 runs to 16 residues. Deletions cut 0 bases from V and 6 bases from J, with 15 bases between. Per the germline V gene, CDR1 is MNHEY and CDR2 is SMNVEV (reference sequence). The CDR3 coding sequence is TGTGCCAGCAGTTTATCGGCCTTGGGGGCGGCAAACACCATATATTTT. Residues: CASSLSALGAANTIYF.

The chain combines TRBV6-6 with TRBJ1-6; D might be TRBD1 (5 bases). Trimming removed 6 bases from V and 6 bases from J, with 9 bases in between. Germline V CDR1 and CDR2: MNHNY, SVGAGI (reference sequence). This CDR3 is 13 amino acids long. The CDR3 here is CASRGQGNSPLHF. DNA of the CDR3: TGTGCCAGCAGAGGGCAGGGTAATTCACCCCTCCACTTT.

With respect to this clone: Compared with germline, one end of the junction differs, possibly owing to a read error. V is TRBV5-7 and J is TRBJ2-7; the match to TRBD1 covers 7 bases. TRBV5-7 is recorded as an ORF, its role being uncertain. The CDR3 runs 13 residues. CDR3 sequence reads: CASSLFQGEGEIF. The CDR3 bases are TGTGCCAGCAGCTTGTTCCAGGGGGAAGGGGAAATCTTC.

Comment on this clone: This CDR3 is also generated by other DNA sequences in the sample. The chain couples TRBV7-8 to TRBJ1-3; D unclear. Germline-derived CDR1 and CDR2 are SGHVS and FQNEAQ. CDR3 length equals 14 residues. Trimming cost V 6 bases and J 1 base, with 10 bases left between them. CDR3 DNA sequence: TGTGCCAGCAGTTTGACGGGGTCTGGAAACACCATATATTTT. This codes for CASSLTGSGNTIYF. Filled out from reference TRBV7-8 and TRBJ1-3, the complete variable domain reads GAGVSQSPRYKVAKRGQDVALRCDPISGHVSLFWYQQALGQGPEFLTYFQNEAQLDKSGLPSDRFFAERPEGSVSTLKIQRTQQEDSAVYLCASSLTGSGNTIYFGEGSWLTVV.

For this clone: The same CDR3 arises from other DNA sequences in this sample as well. This chain links TRBV11-2 with TRBJ2-7; no firm D call. The CDR3 has 12 amino acids. The germline V and J ends were trimmed by 5 bases and 3 bases, with 8 bases remaining between them. In germline, CDR1 is SGHAT, CDR2 FQNNGV. In nucleotides, the CDR3 is TGTGCCAGCAGCCCTGACGACTACGAGCAGTACTTC. Its protein product is CASSPDDYEQYF.

The chain uses TRBV10-1 and TRBJ1-1; no reliable D call. The CDR3 has 14 residues. V was trimmed by 0 bases and J by 2 bases, leaving 7 bases between them. CDR1 WNHNN and CDR2 SYGVQD come from the germline V gene (reference sequence). The chain's CDR3 is CASSESAGNTEAFF. In DNA, the CDR3 is TGCGCCAGCAGTGAGTCTGCCGGAAACACTGAAGCTTTCTTT.

The chain uses TRBV28 and TRBJ1-3; D is unclear. In germline, CDR1 is MDHEN, CDR2 SYDVKM. The V end was cut by 1 base, the J end by 1 base, with 23 bases between. The CDR3 consists of 20 residues. Here the CDR3 DNA reads TGTGCCAGCAGTTTATTAATTTCAGTGGGTGGTGGCGGATCTGGAAACACCATATATTTT. Translation: CASSLLISVGGGGSGNTIYF.

V usage is TRBV6-5 and J usage is TRBJ2-7; 8 positions agree with TRBD1. J was trimmed by 7 bases and V by 6 bases; bases with no gene match: 14. CDR1 and CDR2 (germline): MNHEY, SVGAGI. There are 15 residues in the CDR3. The CDR3 region is CASSRGTGLGEEQYF. CDR3 in DNA: TGTGCCAGCAGCCGCGGGACAGGACTCGGGGAGGAGCAGTACTTC.

V and J are TRBV5-1 and TRBJ2-7, with 9 bases lining up with TRBD1. V shed 5 bases and J 1 base; nucleotides not matched to a gene: 7. Germline CDR1 is SGHRS and CDR2 is YFSETQ. This CDR3 has 15 residues. Written as DNA, the CDR3 is TGCGCCAGCAGTTATTCCGGGACAGGGTCCTACGAGCAGTACTTC. It translates to CASSYSGTGSYEQYF.

The V call is TRBV27, the J call TRBJ2-1, with a weak D call TRBD2 (5 bases). The V end was cut by 6 bases, the J end by 4 bases, with 16 bases between. CDR3 length: 15 residues. In germline, CDR1 is MNHEY, CDR2 SMNVEV (reference sequence). The CDR3 bases are TGTGCCAGCAGCCGCCGGACTGGGCGGTACAATGAGCAGTTCTTC. Its protein is CASSRRTGRYNEQFF.

The V and J genes are TRBV29-1 and TRBJ1-5; the D is unclear. CDR1 is SQVTM, CDR2 ANQGSEA, per germline. This CDR3 has 17 residues. V was trimmed by 0 bases and J by 0 bases, leaving 15 bases between them. CDR3 sequence: CSVEDKGHFYSNQPQHF. In nucleotides, the CDR3 is TGCAGCGTTGAAGATAAGGGCCACTTTTATAGCAATCAGCCCCAGCATTTT. The whole variable domain, filled in from reference TRBV29-1 and TRBJ1-5, reads SAVISQKPSRDICQRGTSLTIQCQVDSQVTMMFWYRQQPGQSLTLIATANQGSEATYESGFVIDKFPISRPNLTFSTLTVSNMSPEDSSIYLCSVEDKGHFYSNQPQHFGDGTRLSIL.

This clone was recorded only once. The J gene is TRBJ2-7, the V gene TRBV6-1; weak D call: TRBD1 (5 bases). The germline V gene encodes CDR1 MNHNS and CDR2 SASEGT. Trimming removed 6 bases from V and 2 bases from J, with 8 bases in between. The CDR3 spans 12 residues. The CDR3 DNA reads TGTGCCAGCAGGGACAAAGCCTACGAGCAGTACTTC. It yields the protein CASRDKAYEQYF.

This rearrangement joins TRBV5-1 to TRBJ2-1; 8 bases fit TRBD1. There are 14 residues in the CDR3. Unmatched junction bases numbered 5, after V lost 2 bases and J lost 7 bases. Germline V gives CDR1 SGHRS, CDR2 YFSETQ. The DNA for the CDR3 is TGCGCCAGCAGCTTCATGACAGGGGAGAATGAGCAGTTCTTC. Translated, it gives CASSFMTGENEQFF.

V and J are TRBV2 and TRBJ1-3; D is unresolved. In germline, CDR1 is SNHLY, CDR2 FYNNEI. V was cut by 3 bases and J by 0 bases, with 9 bases left in between. The CDR3 has 15 amino acids. The CDR3 region is CASSDQFLSGNTIYF. The CDR3 DNA reads TGTGCCAGCAGTGACCAGTTTCTCTCTGGAAACACCATATATTTT. Full variable domain (rest looked up from reference TRBV2 and TRBJ1-3): EPEVTQTPSHQVTQMGQEVILRCVPISNHLYFYWYRQILGQKVEFLVSFYNNEISEKSEIFDDQFSVERPDGSNFTLKIRSTKLEDSAMYFCASSDQFLSGNTIYFGEGSWLTVV.

CDR3 residues: CASSFRAGGGQETQYF. The DNA for the CDR3 is TGTGCCAGCAGTTTTCGCGCGGGCGGGGGGCAAGAGACCCAGTACTTC. The chain uses TRBV28 and TRBJ2-5, with 8 bases matching TRBD2. The germline gives CDR1 MDHEN, CDR2 SYDVKM. The ends lost 3 bases at V and 2 bases at J; junction bases unmatched: 8. The CDR3 is 16 residues long.

This chain joins TRBV25-1 and TRBJ2-3; D is unresolved. This CDR3 comprises 12 residues. Germline CDR1 and CDR2: MGHDK and SYGVNS. V was cut by 8 bases and J by 0 bases, with 6 bases left in between. CDR3 residues: CASGRSTDTQYF. CDR3 coding DNA: TGTGCCAGCGGGCGGAGCACAGATACGCAGTATTTT.

This sequence joins TRBV2 and TRBJ2-3, with TRBD2 matching over 11 bases. The CDR3 loop spans 16 amino acids. Germline assignment: CDR1 SNHLY and CDR2 FYNNEI. With V trimmed by 5 bases and J by 3 bases, 7 bases remained unmatched. In nucleotides, the CDR3 is TGTGCCAGCAGTTATCCGACTAGCGGGGAAACAGATACGCAGTATTTT. This translates into CASSYPTSGETDTQYF.

This chain joins TRBV5-5 and TRBJ2-2; no firm D call. V shed 4 bases and J shed 7 bases, with 14 bases lying between them. The CDR3 runs to 14 residues. Germline V CDR1 and CDR2: SGHKS, YYEKEE (reference sequence). In DNA, the CDR3 is TGTGCCAGCAGCCGGACGACCGCCGGCGGGGAGCTGTTTTTT. Protein: CASSRTTAGGELFF.

This chain links TRBV5-6 with TRBJ1-2; D ambiguous. The CDR3 runs 15 residues. The V and J ends lost 2 bases and 5 bases respectively, with 16 bases between them. Germline values: CDR1 SGHDT, CDR2 YYEEEE. CDR3 sequence reads: CASSFSMQSSYGYTF. The CDR3 DNA follows: TGTGCCAGCAGCTTTTCGATGCAGAGTTCGTATGGCTACACCTTC.

The CDR3 DNA is TGTGCCAGCAGCTTGGACGAGGCGGATACGCAGTATTTT. It translates to CASSLDEADTQYF. J is TRBJ2-3 and V is TRBV5-6; D is uncertain. V lost 0 bases and J lost 6, with 8 bases in between. The CDR3 has 13 amino acids. Per the germline V gene, CDR1 is SGHDT and CDR2 is YYEEEE.